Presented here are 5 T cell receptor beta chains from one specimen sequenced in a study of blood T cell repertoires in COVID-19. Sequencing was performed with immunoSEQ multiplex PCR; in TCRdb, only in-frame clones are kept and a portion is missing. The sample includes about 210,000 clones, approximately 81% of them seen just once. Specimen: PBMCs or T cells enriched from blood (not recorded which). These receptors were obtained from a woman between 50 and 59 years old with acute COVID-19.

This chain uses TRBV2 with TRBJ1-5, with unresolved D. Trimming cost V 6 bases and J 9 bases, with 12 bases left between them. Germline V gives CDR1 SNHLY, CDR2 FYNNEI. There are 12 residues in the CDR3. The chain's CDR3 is CASSLEAPPQHF. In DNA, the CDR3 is TGTGCCAGCAGCCTCGAGGCCCCGCCCCAGCATTTT.

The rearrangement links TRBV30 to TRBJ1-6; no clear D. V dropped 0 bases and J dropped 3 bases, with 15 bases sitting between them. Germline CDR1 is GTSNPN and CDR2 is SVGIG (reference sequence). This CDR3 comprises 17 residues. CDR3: CAWSVSEGGSYNSPLHF. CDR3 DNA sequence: TGTGCCTGGAGTGTATCCGAGGGTGGGAGCTATAATTCACCCCTCCACTTT.

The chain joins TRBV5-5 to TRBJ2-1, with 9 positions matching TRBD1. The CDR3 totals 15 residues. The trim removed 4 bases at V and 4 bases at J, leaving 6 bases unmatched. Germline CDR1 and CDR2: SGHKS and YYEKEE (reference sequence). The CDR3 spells CASSPGQGGYNEQFF. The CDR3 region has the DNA TGTGCCAGCAGCCCGGGACAGGGAGGGTACAATGAGCAGTTCTTC.

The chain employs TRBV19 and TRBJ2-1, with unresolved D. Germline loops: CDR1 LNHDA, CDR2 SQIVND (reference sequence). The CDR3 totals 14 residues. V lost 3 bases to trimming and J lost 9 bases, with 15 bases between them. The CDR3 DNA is TGTGCCAGTAGTATCGCCTACGACTTGGGTGAGCAGTTCTTC. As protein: CASSIAYDLGEQFF.

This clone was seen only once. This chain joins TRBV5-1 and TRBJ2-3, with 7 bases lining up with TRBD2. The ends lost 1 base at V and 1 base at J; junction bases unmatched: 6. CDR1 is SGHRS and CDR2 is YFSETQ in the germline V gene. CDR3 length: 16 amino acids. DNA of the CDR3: TGCGCCAGCAGCTTGACCGGACTAGGAGGCACAGATACGCAGTATTTT. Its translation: CASSLTGLGGTDTQYF.